Sequencing of this T cell receptor beta chain was carried out in a study of blood T cell repertoires in COVID-19. On the study more broadly: From the United States, Italy and Spain came samples of acute and convalescent COVID-19. T cells, B-cell-depleted T cells, or PBMCs supplied cDNA or gDNA.

Original processing methods: Amplification of reference gene primers was used by the study to estimate nucleated cell counts. Clones were read by immunoSEQ multiplex PCR, and TCRdb kept only the in-frame ones, dropping some. V and J calls and clone size are as listed in that table; D and trimming were resolved from the DNA. The sample includes 35,000 to 45,000 clones, about nine tenths of them seen just once. The germline V gene has CDR1 SEHNR and CDR2 FQNEAQ (reference sequence). V shed 3 bases and J shed 7 bases, with 6 bases lying between them. This CDR3 is built from 11 residues. The specimen sequenced was peripheral blood. The source is a human donor in a cohort sampled during active COVID-19. The gene calls are TRBV7-9 and TRBJ1-1; possible D gene TRBD1, 5 bases. For the CDR3, the DNA is TGTGCCAGCAGCTTTACAGGTGAAGCTTTCTTT. Protein: CASSFTGEAFF.